This T cell receptor (beta chain) was sequenced during a study of technical replicates of blood from four donors. Clones were read by immunoSEQ multiplex PCR, and TCRdb kept only the in-frame ones, dropping some. The sample lists 53,000 or so clones, 90% to 95% occurring once. Specimen: PBMCs. The receptor was derived from a human donor in good health. Some clones in this sample may be carry-over from other donors' samples.

CDR3: CAAPGLAGGTSYNEQFF. The CDR3 DNA follows: TGCGCAGCCCCGGGACTAGCGGGGGGAACCTCCTACAATGAGCAGTTCTTC. The chain combines TRBV29-1 with TRBJ2-1; 15 nucleotides align to TRBD2. The CDR3 is made up of 17 amino acids. Germline V CDR1 and CDR2: SQVTM, ANQGSEA.